These 32 T cell receptor beta chains were sequenced from one sample in a study of OX40 agonist ivuxolimab in advanced cancers. Sequenced by immunoSEQ multiplex PCR; TCRdb stores in-frame clones only, minus some. The sample has 90,000 to 120,000 clones, around 93% seen once. The source material was CD4+ or CD8+ T cells sorted from blood, sampled in a trial of the OX40 agonist ivuxolimab. The receptors come from an adult with an advanced solid tumor such as melanoma, head and neck, liver or kidney cancer.

This clone appeared once. The chain employs TRBV28 and TRBJ1-1; a weak D match, TRBD1 (5 bases). Germline-derived CDR1 and CDR2 are MDHEN and SYDVKM. Deletions cut 10 bases from V and 3 bases from J, with 21 bases between. The CDR3 contains 15 residues. The DNA of the CDR3 is TGTGCCATCTTACGTGGGGACTCGGGGGACACTGAAGCTTTCTTT. It specifies CAILRGDSGDTEAFF.

This clone has only a few counts. This sequence joins TRBV7-3 and TRBJ2-7; 9 bases line up with TRBD2. V lost 5 bases and J lost 0; bases outside the gene matches: 5. The CDR3 contains 15 residues. CDR1 and CDR2 (germline): SGHTA, FQGTGA. CDR3 loop: CASSPIAGASYEQYF. The CDR3 region has the DNA TGTGCCAGCAGCCCCATAGCGGGGGCCTCCTACGAGCAGTACTTC.

The chain combines TRBV6-5 with TRBJ1-3; unclear D gene. With 6 bases removed from V and 9 bases from J, the gap between germline ends came to 12 bases. Germline lookup yields CDR1 MNHEY and CDR2 SVGAGI. The CDR3 is 12 residues long. DNA for the CDR3: TGTGCCAGCAGCGGATTGGGTAGCACCATATATTTT. This gives the protein CASSGLGSTIYF.

The chain uses TRBV28 and TRBJ2-7, with TRBD1 identical over 7 bases. The germline CDR1 and CDR2 sequences are MDHEN and SYDVKM. The CDR3 covers 13 residues. Germline trimming cut 1 base from V and 4 bases from J; bases unmatched to any gene: 1. As DNA, the CDR3 is TGTGCCAGCAGTTTATCAGGGGGTTACGAGCAGTACTTC. Its protein is CASSLSGGYEQYF.

V usage is TRBV9 and J usage is TRBJ2-3; maybe TRBD1 (6 bases). Germline CDR1 and CDR2: SGDLS and YYNGEE. V lost 0 bases to trimming and J lost 5 bases, with 13 bases between them. The CDR3 totals 15 residues. CDR3 loop: CASSVEGQGLDTQYF. The DNA for the CDR3 is TGTGCCAGCAGCGTAGAGGGCCAGGGGCTAGATACGCAGTATTTT.

This chain joins TRBV6-5 and TRBJ1-3; D unresolved. Germline V gene lookup returns CDR1 MNHEY and CDR2 SVGAGI. V lost 7 bases and J 2 bases, leaving 12 bases between the germline ends. This CDR3 spans 14 amino acids. CDR3 region: CASMVGSAGNTIYF. CDR3 DNA sequence: TGTGCCAGCATGGTGGGTTCAGCTGGAAACACCATATATTTT.

The table lists this clone with a count of one. This chain joins TRBV7-3 and TRBJ2-3; D is perhaps TRBD1 or TRBD2 (5 bases each). The V gene's germline CDR1 is SGHTA and CDR2 FQGTGA. The CDR3 loop spans 15 amino acids. The V gene lost 2 bases and the J gene lost 5 bases, with 14 bases spanning the gap. As DNA, the CDR3 is TGTGCCAGCAGCTTAGCAGGGACGTACCTAGATACGCAGTATTTT. Protein sequence: CASSLAGTYLDTQYF.

This sequence joins TRBV6-5 and TRBJ1-1; D is ambiguous. V lost 0 bases and J 2 bases, leaving 10 bases between the germline ends. CDR3 length: 15 residues. CDR1 MNHEY and CDR2 SVGAGI come from the germline V gene. The CDR3 DNA reads as TGTGCCAGCAGTTACTCGAGGCGGGCAAACACTGAAGCTTTCTTT. Translating it yields CASSYSRRANTEAFF.

The chain joins TRBV19 to TRBJ2-7, with 9 bases aligning to TRBD1. The V gene end was trimmed by 5 bases and the J gene end by 0 bases; junction bases not matched to a gene: 5. Germline loops: CDR1 LNHDA, CDR2 SQIVND (reference sequence). The CDR3 has 15 amino acids. The CDR3 here is CASSSPGQGSYEQYF. CDR3 in DNA: TGTGCCAGTAGTTCTCCGGGACAGGGCTCCTACGAGCAGTACTTC.

The CDR3 DNA sequence: TGTGCCAGCAGCTTAGGGTACGATTATGGCTACACCTTC. It specifies CASSLGYDYGYTF. V and J are TRBV7-2 and TRBJ1-2; D is unresolved. The CDR3 is 13 residues long. The V end was cut by 1 base, the J end by 5 bases, with 8 bases between. In germline, CDR1 is SGHTA, CDR2 FQGNSA.

This chain uses TRBV19 with TRBJ2-7, with TRBD1 matching 8 bases. Germline values: CDR1 LNHDA, CDR2 SQIVND (reference sequence). This CDR3 is 14 amino acids long. Trimming took 5 bases from V and 3 from J; bases not matched to a gene: 6. The CDR3 reads CASSLGQGVYEQYF. The CDR3 region has the DNA TGTGCCAGTAGTCTCGGACAGGGAGTCTACGAGCAGTACTTC.

CDR3: CASSYQWSGRAGELFF. Here the CDR3 DNA reads TGTGCCAGCAGCTACCAGTGGAGCGGGAGAGCCGGGGAGCTGTTTTTT. The chain couples TRBV6-5 to TRBJ2-2; 8 positions match TRBD2. Germline V gene sequence: CDR1 MNHEY, CDR2 SVGAGI. V shed 6 bases, J shed 6 bases, and the junction held 12 bases outside the gene matches. The CDR3 has 16 amino acids.

V gene TRBV7-2 combines with J gene TRBJ1-2, with 8 bases identical to TRBD1. This CDR3 spans 15 amino acids. After removal of 5 bases from V and 4 bases from J, the junction contained 9 bases not matched to a gene. Per germline, CDR1 SGHTA and CDR2 FQGNSA. The CDR3 sequence: CASSPGQGGGYGYTF. The CDR3 DNA sequence: TGTGCCAGCAGCCCAGGACAGGGCGGGGGCTATGGCTACACCTTC.

V is TRBV6-6 and J is TRBJ1-3, with D unclear. The CDR3 runs 16 residues. Germline-derived CDR1 and CDR2 are MNHNY and SVGAGI (reference sequence). V lost 3 bases and J 2 bases, leaving 14 bases between the germline ends. The CDR3 region has the DNA TGTGCCAGCAGTTATAGCCCTCTCCGGCCTGGAAACACCATATATTTT. As protein: CASSYSPLRPGNTIYF.

The chain employs TRBV21-1 and TRBJ1-4. TRBV21-1 is a pseudogene. The CDR3 is 15 amino acids. The DNA of the CDR3 is TGTGCCAGCAGCAATCCGGGACGGACGAATGAAAAACTGTTTTTT. This encodes CASSNPGRTNEKLFF.

The chain has TRBV5-1 and TRBJ2-5; 7 nucleotides match TRBD1. The CDR3 covers 13 residues. V shed 6 bases and J 5 bases; nucleotides not matched to a gene: 7. The V gene's germline CDR1 is SGHRS and CDR2 YFSETQ. Here the CDR3 reads CASTGQVQETQYF. CDR3 bases: TGCGCCAGCACTGGACAGGTACAGGAGACCCAGTACTTC.

This chain joins TRBV15 and TRBJ2-3; perhaps TRBD2 as D (6 bases). Germline loops: CDR1 LNHNV, CDR2 YYDKDF (reference sequence). Trimming removed 2 bases from V and 3 bases from J, with 9 bases in between. The CDR3 consists of 14 residues. The CDR3 sequence: CATSRQGGTDTQYF. Written as DNA, the CDR3 is TGTGCCACCAGCAGACAGGGAGGAACAGATACGCAGTATTTT.

This clone was picked up one time. This chain uses TRBV12-5 with TRBJ2-3; no reliable D call. The germline gives CDR1 LGHNT, CDR2 FRNRAP. CDR3 size: 12 residues. Trimming took off 7 bases at V and 6 bases at J, with 11 bases between the two ends. CDR3 amino acids: CASAPFGDTQYF. The CDR3 DNA sequence: TGTGCTAGTGCACCGTTTGGGGATACGCAGTATTTT.

The chain links TRBV4-1 to TRBJ2-3; perhaps TRBD2 as D (5 bases). This CDR3 has 17 residues. Germline CDR1 and CDR2: MGHRA and YSYEKL. The germline V and J ends were trimmed by 4 bases and 1 base, with 18 bases remaining between them. CDR3 in DNA: TGCGCCAGCAGCCCCTATACTAGGGTTCAGGGCACAGATACGCAGTATTTT. Translated: CASSPYTRVQGTDTQYF.

The sample holds one count of this clone. This sequence joins TRBV29-1 and TRBJ1-1, with D perhaps matching TRBD1 (6 bases). Trimming removed 5 bases from V and 1 base from J, with 14 bases in between. The V gene's germline CDR1 is SQVTM and CDR2 ANQGSEA. This CDR3 region has 14 residues. CDR3 sequence reads: CSVKRGTGNTEAFF. The CDR3 DNA follows: TGCAGCGTTAAAAGGGGGACTGGGAACACTGAAGCTTTCTTT.

The chain recombines TRBV10-1 with TRBJ2-1; D remains unclear. The CDR3 loop spans 12 amino acids. Germline V gives CDR1 WNHNN, CDR2 SYGVQD (reference sequence). The V gene lost 2 bases and the J gene lost 2 bases, with 1 base spanning the gap. In nucleotides, the CDR3 is TGCGCCAGCAGTGAGGCCTACAATGAGCAGTTCTTC. It translates to CASSEAYNEQFF.

The V gene is TRBV5-1, the J gene TRBJ2-3; D unresolved. The CDR3 contains 13 residues. Germline loops: CDR1 SGHRS, CDR2 YFSETQ. V lost 3 bases and J 4 bases, leaving 9 bases between the germline ends. This CDR3 reads CASSSRGPDTQYF. For the CDR3, the DNA is TGCGCCAGCAGCTCCCGTGGGCCAGATACGCAGTATTTT.

The chain carries TRBV5-5 and TRBJ1-1, with a possible D match to TRBD1 (6 bases). The V and J ends lost 4 bases and 4 bases respectively, with 17 bases between them. This CDR3 region has 15 residues. Germline CDR1 reads SGHKS; CDR2 reads YYEKEE (reference sequence). CDR3 region: CASSHRDIRGTEAFF. DNA for the CDR3: TGTGCCAGCAGCCATCGGGACATAAGGGGCACTGAAGCTTTCTTT. The full variable domain, rest sourced from reference TRBV5-5 and TRBJ1-1, is DAGVTQSPTHLIKTRGQQVTLRCSPISGHKSVSWYQQVLGQGPQFIFQYYEKEERGRGNFPDRFSARQFPNYSSELNVNALLLGDSALYLCASSHRDIRGTEAFFGQGTRLTVV.

This clone was counted a single time. The chain links TRBV19 to TRBJ2-1, with 8 bases aligning to TRBD1. Germline V gene sequence: CDR1 LNHDA, CDR2 SQIVND (reference sequence). The CDR3 sequence is 20 residues long. Losses at the gene ends were 0 bases for V and 1 base for J; bases not matched to a gene: 14. The CDR3 sequence: CASSIDGRGRGLGSYNEQFF. DNA of the CDR3: TGTGCCAGTAGTATAGACGGTAGGGGCAGGGGGCTAGGATCCTACAATGAGCAGTTCTTC.

This clone was seen only once. The chain recombines TRBV7-9 with TRBJ2-5; D is uncertain. Germline V gene sequence: CDR1 SEHNR, CDR2 FQNEAQ (reference sequence). V lost 5 bases and J lost 1, with 8 bases in between. The CDR3 extends over 13 amino acids. CDR3: CASSPGVQETQYF. In DNA, the CDR3 is TGTGCCAGCAGCCCTGGGGTCCAAGAGACCCAGTACTTC.

The chain links TRBV29-1 to TRBJ1-3, with D hard to call. CDR3 length equals 12 residues. Trimming took 6 bases from V and 2 from J, leaving 8 bases between them. Germline assignment: CDR1 SQVTM and CDR2 ANQGSEA. The CDR3 bases are TGCAGCGTCACCTTTGCTGGAAACACCATATATTTT. This codes for CSVTFAGNTIYF.

This clone has more than one count but fewer than ten. The rearrangement uses TRBV18 and TRBJ1-1; no clear D. This CDR3 has 15 residues. V was pared by 0 bases and J by 0 bases, with 8 bases between. Germline-derived CDR1 and CDR2 are KGHSH and LQKENI. CDR3: CASSPPLGMNTEAFF. The CDR3 DNA follows: TGTGCCAGCTCACCACCGTTGGGGATGAACACTGAAGCTTTCTTT.

V is TRBV7-9 and J is TRBJ1-4; perhaps TRBD1 as D (5 bases). Germline CDR1 SEHNR, CDR2 FQNEAQ (reference sequence). There are 15 residues in the CDR3. V dropped 5 bases and J dropped 6 bases, with 16 bases sitting between them. The CDR3, as DNA: TGTGCCAGCAGCCCGAGAGGGACTTTGTATGAAAAACTGTTTTTT. Amino acids: CASSPRGTLYEKLFF.

The J gene is TRBJ1-5, the V gene TRBV28; D is possibly TRBD1 (6 bases). V was shortened by 7 bases and J by 0 bases, with 13 bases between the two germline ends. In germline, CDR1 is MDHEN, CDR2 SYDVKM. The length of the CDR3 is 15 residues. The CDR3 bases are TGTGCCAGCACCCCCGGGACAAATAGCAATCAGCCCCAGCATTTT. Encoded protein: CASTPGTNSNQPQHF.

This chain joins TRBV13 and TRBJ1-5; unclear D gene. The CDR3 runs 12 residues. Germline assignment: CDR1 PRHDT and CDR2 FYEKMQ (reference sequence). Trimming left V 2 bases short and J 6 bases short, with 5 bases between. The CDR3 sequence: CASSLLGQPQHF. The DNA for the CDR3 is TGTGCCAGCAGCTTACTTGGTCAGCCCCAGCATTTT.

This rearrangement joins TRBV19 to TRBJ2-7; D possibly corresponds to TRBD2 (6 bases). Trimming took off 0 bases at V and 2 bases at J, with 8 bases between the two ends. This CDR3 region has 14 residues. CDR1 is LNHDA and CDR2 is SQIVND in the germline V gene (reference sequence). CDR3: CASSIEGGTYEQYF. The CDR3 DNA sequence: TGTGCCAGTAGTATAGAGGGAGGAACCTACGAGCAGTACTTC.

The CDR3 region is CASSTQYEQYF. CDR3 DNA sequence: TGTGCCAGCAGTACCCAATACGAGCAGTACTTC. The chain joins TRBV6-5 to TRBJ2-7; D is unclear. The ends were cut back, 5 bases at V and 4 bases at J, with 6 bases in the middle. From germline, CDR1 is MNHEY and CDR2 SVGAGI. The CDR3 has 11 amino acids.